These T cell receptor beta chains were read from a single sample in a study of shared clonotypes between healthy human individuals. Profiled with immunoSEQ multiplex PCR; TCRdb holds only in-frame clones, not every one. Of 850,000 to 1,200,000 clones listed, approximately 72% are singletons. The sample comprised memory CD4+ T cells sorted from blood. These receptor sequences come from a man younger than 35 in good health. The CDR3 runs from the conserved cysteine through the conserved F or W. A D gene is named only where the DNA matches it firmly. Size is stated for part of the rows, as once, few or many counts, or as a class when the clone is expanded.

clone_size,j_call,d_call,v_call,cdr3_aa,cdr3_nt
few,TRBJ2-2,TRBD2,TRBV7-6,CASSLGLAGGTGELFF,TGTGCCAGCAGCTTAGGACTAGCGGGGGGGACCGGGGAGCTGTTTTTT
.,TRBJ2-1,TRBD2,TRBV30,CAWSGLAVIGVYNEQFF,TGTGCCTGGTCGGGACTAGCGGTTATAGGGGTATACAATGAGCAGTTCTTC
.,TRBJ1-1,.,TRBV19,CASSRWNTEAFF,TGTGCCAGTAGTCGGTGGAACACTGAAGCTTTCTTT
once,TRBJ1-2,.,TRBV4-3,CASSPTMNYGYTF,TGCGCCAGCAGCCCCACCATGAACTATGGCTACACCTTC
few,TRBJ1-5,.,TRBV27,CASSFREGNQPQHF,TGTGCCAGCAGTTTCCGGGAGGGCAATCAGCCCCAGCATTTT
.,TRBJ1-2,.,TRBV5-5,CASSLHVSNYGYTF,TGTGCCAGCAGCTTGCACGTCTCTAACTATGGCTACACCTTC
.,TRBJ2-3,.,TRBV7-7,CASSQGTGIGGDTQYF,TGTGCTAGCAGCCAAGGAACCGGGATTGGGGGGGATACGCAGTATTTT
.,TRBJ2-2,TRBD2,TRBV4-1,CASSRTSSDYTGELFF,TGCGCCAGCAGCCGGACTAGCTCGGACTACACCGGGGAGCTGTTTTTT
.,TRBJ2-7,TRBD1,TRBV9,CASSADPGTGNEQYF,TGTGCCAGCAGCGCAGATCCGGGGACAGGGAATGAGCAGTACTTC
few,TRBJ1-2,.,TRBV30,CAWNMRGTTAGYTF,TGTGCCTGGAACATGCGGGGGACTACAGCTGGCTACACCTTC
.,TRBJ1-1,TRBD1,TRBV5-4,CASSLAGGGLNTEAFF,TGTGCCAGCAGCTTGGCTGGAGGGGGCCTGAACACTGAAGCTTTCTTT
.,TRBJ2-5,TRBD2,TRBV6-5,CASSYSLAGVRETQYF,TGTGCCAGCAGTTACTCCTTAGCGGGAGTCCGAGAGACCCAGTACTTC
few,TRBJ1-1,.,TRBV5-6,CASSRRTASEAFF,TGTGCCAGCAGCCGCCGGACAGCTTCTGAAGCTTTCTTT
few,TRBJ1-2,.,TRBV19,CASTTTMGTGYTF,TGTGCCAGTACCACGACAATGGGGACTGGCTACACCTTC
.,TRBJ1-6,.,TRBV7-2,CASSFYRSSYNSPLHF,TGTGCCAGCAGCTTTTACCGGAGCTCCTATAATTCACCCCTCCACTTT
once,TRBJ1-1,.,TRBV7-9,CASSPARDTEAFF,TGTGCCAGCAGTCCAGCCCGGGACACTGAAGCTTTCTTT
.,TRBJ2-1,TRBD2,TRBV11-2,CASSTPSGRVNEQFF,TGTGCCAGCAGCACTCCTAGCGGGAGAGTCAATGAGCAGTTCTTC
few,TRBJ1-2,.,TRBV25-1,CASSYIGYTF,TGTGCCAGCAGTTATATTGGCTACACCTTC
.,TRBJ1-2,TRBD1,TRBV19,CASSITWTGSFGYTF,TGTGCCAGTAGTATCACTTGGACAGGGAGTTTTGGCTACACCTTC
.,TRBJ2-2,.,TRBV9,CASSLRGNTGELFF,TGTGCCAGCAGCCTAAGGGGGAACACCGGGGAGCTGTTTTTT
.,TRBJ1-2,.,TRBV4-3,CASSQRVLEGYTF,TGCGCCAGCAGCCAAAGGGTATTGGAGGGCTACACCTTC
.,TRBJ1-3,.,TRBV11-2,CASSLVRGYSGNTIYF,TGTGCCAGCAGCTTAGTGAGGGGCTACTCTGGAAACACCATATATTTT
.,TRBJ2-5,.,TRBV29-1,CSGDVNYGETQYF,TGCAGCGGTGATGTCAATTACGGAGAGACCCAGTACTTC
.,TRBJ2-1,.,TRBV27,CASSSLTTLGSLHDEQFF,TGTGCCAGCAGCTCCCTTACGACCCTTGGGAGTCTACACGATGAGCAGTTCTTC
.,TRBJ2-1,TRBD2,TRBV9,CASSVGVRWSQGLSYNEQFF,TGTGCCAGCAGCGTAGGAGTAAGGTGGAGTCAGGGACTATCCTACAATGAGCAGTTCTTC
.,TRBJ2-1,.,TRBV7-2,CASSLGWENEQFF,TGTGCCAGCAGCTTAGGATGGGAGAATGAGCAGTTCTTC
.,TRBJ1-1,.,TRBV9,CASSVEGRGGEAFF,TGTGCCAGCAGCGTAGAGGGCAGGGGTGGTGAAGCTTTCTTT
.,TRBJ2-1,.,TRBV11-2,CASSGDPSYNEQFF,TGTGCCAGCAGCGGGGACCCGAGCTACAATGAGCAGTTCTTC
.,TRBJ2-7,TRBD1,TRBV19,CASKETGEFYEQYF,TGTGCCAGTAAGGAGACAGGGGAATTTTACGAGCAGTACTTC
.,TRBJ1-5,.,TRBV6-6,CASSYSQVRNQPQHF,TGTGCCAGCAGTTACTCCCAGGTTCGCAATCAGCCCCAGCATTTT
once,TRBJ2-1,.,TRBV7-2,CASSPRGSIFSQFF,TGTGCCAGCAGCCCGAGAGGGTCCATCTTTTCACAGTTCTTC
.,TRBJ1-6,.,TRBV6-4,CASSDDAGANSPLHF,TGTGCCAGCAGTGACGATGCAGGGGCCAATTCACCCCTCCACTTT
.,TRBJ2-1,TRBD2,TRBV10-1,CASSEGTSGYNEQFF,TGCGCCAGCAGTGAGGGGACTAGCGGTTACAATGAGCAGTTCTTC
.,TRBJ1-6,.,TRBV5-1,CASSPDRSLSPLHF,TGCGCCAGCAGCCCCGACAGGAGCTTATCACCCCTCCACTTT
.,TRBJ1-1,.,TRBV5-4,CASSSTGRAGGVGTEAFF,TGTGCCAGCAGCTCCACGGGCCGGGCGGGAGGGGTAGGCACTGAAGCTTTCTTT
.,TRBJ1-3,.,TRBV15,CATSRDKSLSGNTIYF,TGTGCCACCAGCAGAGACAAGAGCCTCTCTGGAAACACCATATATTTT
.,TRBJ2-7,.,TRBV18,CASPFEQYF,TGTGCCAGTCCTTTCGAGCAGTACTTC
.,TRBJ2-5,.,TRBV30,CAWSDGRVLGTQYF,TGTGCCTGGAGCGACGGGCGAGTTTTGGGGACCCAGTACTTC
few,TRBJ1-1,.,TRBV7-9,CASSLGAGNGRAFF,TGTGCCAGCAGCTTAGGGGCAGGGAATGGACGAGCTTTCTTT
.,TRBJ2-7,.,TRBV6-6,CASSPYTAYEQYF,TGTGCCAGCAGTCCTTACACCGCCTACGAGCAGTACTTC
.,TRBJ1-5,.,TRBV30,CAWSVQGWPQHF,TGTGCCTGGAGTGTCCAGGGGTGGCCCCAGCATTTT
.,TRBJ2-1,TRBD1,TRBV5-1,CASNKGQSYNEQFF,TGCGCCAGCAATAAGGGACAGAGTTACAATGAGCAGTTCTTC
.,TRBJ1-1,.,TRBV13,CASSSGGGTEAFF,TGTGCCAGCAGCTCGGGGGGAGGCACTGAAGCTTTCTTT
.,TRBJ2-4,TRBD2,TRBV6-5,CASSYSSGSAKNIQYF,TGTGCCAGCAGTTACTCTAGCGGGAGTGCCAAAAACATTCAGTACTTC
once,TRBJ2-1,.,TRBV7-8,CASSIDEGSYNEQFF,TGTGCCAGCAGTATTGACGAAGGCTCCTACAATGAGCAGTTCTTC
.,TRBJ1-1,.,TRBV7-3,CASKTIGGTMNTEAFF,TGTGCCAGCAAAACCATTGGGGGGACAATGAACACTGAAGCTTTCTTT
.,TRBJ2-5,.,TRBV30,CAFRDPKETQYF,TGTGCCTTCCGGGACCCGAAAGAGACCCAGTACTTC
.,TRBJ1-2,.,TRBV5-6,CASSLAPVAWDSYTF,TGTGCCAGCAGCTTGGCCCCGGTTGCGTGGGACAGCTACACCTTC
.,TRBJ1-2,TRBD1,TRBV2,CASTYQGVNYGYTF,TGTGCCAGCACCTATCAGGGGGTGAACTATGGCTACACCTTC
.,TRBJ1-2,.,TRBV10-3,CAISESNAGPTKNNYGYTF,TGTGCCATCAGTGAGTCGAACGCAGGCCCTACAAAAAATAACTATGGCTACACCTTC
.,TRBJ1-1,TRBD1,TRBV6-4,CATDRGKTEAFF,TGTGCCACGGACAGGGGGAAAACTGAAGCTTTCTTT
few,TRBJ2-6,.,TRBV7-9,CASSRAGAGANVLTF,TGTGCCAGCAGCCGCGCGGGTGCTGGGGCCAACGTCCTGACTTTC
many,TRBJ2-1,.,TRBV1,CTSSQPWGQGDEQFF,TGCACCAGCAGCCAACCCTGGGGACAGGGCGATGAGCAGTTCTTC
once,TRBJ2-2,.,TRBV5-1,CASSLVTSRTTGELFF,TGCGCCAGCAGCTTGGTAACTAGCAGGACCACCGGGGAGCTGTTTTTT
.,TRBJ2-1,TRBD2,TRBV9,CASSARTSGYNEQFF,TGTGCCAGCAGCGCCCGGACTAGCGGCTACAATGAGCAGTTCTTC
few,TRBJ2-1,.,TRBV6-5,CASSSWGNEQFF,TGTGCCAGCAGTAGCTGGGGAAATGAGCAGTTCTTC
few,TRBJ1-1,.,TRBV6-4,CASSQQGWGTEAFF,TGTGCCAGCAGTCAACAGGGTTGGGGCACTGAAGCTTTCTTT
.,TRBJ2-6,.,TRBV6-1,CASSEGAAGNSGANVLTF,TGTGCCAGCAGTGAAGGGGCGGCGGGGAACTCTGGGGCCAACGTCCTGACTTTC
.,TRBJ1-6,.,TRBV30,CAWSRGEYNSPLHF,TGTGCCTGGAGTAGGGGGGAGTATAATTCACCCCTCCACTTT
many,TRBJ2-2,.,TRBV10-3,CAISAATGELFF,TGTGCCATCAGCGCAGCTACCGGGGAGCTGTTTTTT